This TCR beta chain was retrieved from a study of neurological immune-mediated disorders. This clonotype showed up many times. The antigen remains unidentified. Broader study findings: Among 34 multiple sclerosis patients, 18 had repertoires that phylogenetic grouping placed in one related-CDR3 cluster, a possible signature.

TCRdb reanalysed the 5' RACE reads using MiXCR and keeps one entry per CDR3 protein. The data show about 46,000 distinct CDR3 sequences, less than 5% seen once. The sequenced sample was PBMCs. The receptor's source is a woman aged 60-70 years with multiple sclerosis.

CDR3 in DNA: TGTGCCAGCAGCTCCGGGACAGGGGGCGACATTCAGTACTTC. Translated: CASSSGTGGDIQYF. The chain links TRBV7-6 to TRBJ2-4, with 12 bases aligning to TRBD1. The CDR3 is 14 amino acids. V gave up 4 bases and J gave up 8 bases; unmatched junction bases: 3. Germline lookup yields CDR1 SGHVS and CDR2 FNYEAQ.